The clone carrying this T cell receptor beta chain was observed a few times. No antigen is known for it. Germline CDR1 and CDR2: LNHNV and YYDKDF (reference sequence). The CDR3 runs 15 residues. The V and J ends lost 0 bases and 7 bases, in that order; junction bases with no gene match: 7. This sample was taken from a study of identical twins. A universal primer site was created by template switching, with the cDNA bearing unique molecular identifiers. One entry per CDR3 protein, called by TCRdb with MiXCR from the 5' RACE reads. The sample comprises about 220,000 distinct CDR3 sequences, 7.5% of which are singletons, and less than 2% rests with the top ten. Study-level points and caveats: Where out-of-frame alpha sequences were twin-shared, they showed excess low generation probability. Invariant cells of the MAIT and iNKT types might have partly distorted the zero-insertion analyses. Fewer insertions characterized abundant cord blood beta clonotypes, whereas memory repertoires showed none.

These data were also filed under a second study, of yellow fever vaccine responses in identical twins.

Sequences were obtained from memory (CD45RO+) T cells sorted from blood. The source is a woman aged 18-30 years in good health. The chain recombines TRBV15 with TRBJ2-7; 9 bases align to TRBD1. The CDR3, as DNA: TGTGCCACCAGCAGAGATTTGACAGGGGGGAGGGAGCAGTACTTC. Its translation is CATSRDLTGGREQYF.